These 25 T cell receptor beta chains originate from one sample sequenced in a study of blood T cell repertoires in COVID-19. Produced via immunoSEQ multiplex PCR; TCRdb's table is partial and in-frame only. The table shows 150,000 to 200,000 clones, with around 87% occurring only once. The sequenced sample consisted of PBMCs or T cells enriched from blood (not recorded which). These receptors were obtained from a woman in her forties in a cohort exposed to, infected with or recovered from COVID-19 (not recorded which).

The CDR3 sequence is CASSAGDRGGGYTF. In DNA form, the CDR3 reads TGTGCCAGCAGCGCCGGGGACAGGGGTGGCGGCTACACCTTC. V and J are TRBV9 and TRBJ1-2, with 10 bases aligning to TRBD1. There are 14 residues in the CDR3. Germline CDR1 reads SGDLS; CDR2 reads YYNGEE. V lost 3 bases and J lost 8; bases outside the gene matches: 7.

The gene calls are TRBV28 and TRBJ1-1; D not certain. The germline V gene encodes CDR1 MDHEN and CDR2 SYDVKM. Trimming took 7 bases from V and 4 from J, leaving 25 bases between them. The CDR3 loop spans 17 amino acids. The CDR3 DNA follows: TGTGCCAGCAAAAACCGCCGGTACGAGGGTAGAGGCACTGAAGCTTTCTTT. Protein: CASKNRRYEGRGTEAFF. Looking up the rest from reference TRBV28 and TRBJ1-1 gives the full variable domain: DVKVTQSSRYLVKRTGEKVFLECVQDMDHENMFWYRQDPGLGLRLIYFSYDVKMKEKGDIPEGYSVSREKKERFSLILESASTNQTSMYLCASKNRRYEGRGTEAFFGQGTRLTVV.

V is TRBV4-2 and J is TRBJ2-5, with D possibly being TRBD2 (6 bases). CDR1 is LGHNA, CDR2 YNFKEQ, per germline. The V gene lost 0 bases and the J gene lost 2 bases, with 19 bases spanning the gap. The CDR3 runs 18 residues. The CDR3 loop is CASSQDQRTTGDQETQYF. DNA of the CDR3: TGTGCCAGCAGCCAAGATCAAAGGACTACCGGGGATCAAGAGACCCAGTACTTC.

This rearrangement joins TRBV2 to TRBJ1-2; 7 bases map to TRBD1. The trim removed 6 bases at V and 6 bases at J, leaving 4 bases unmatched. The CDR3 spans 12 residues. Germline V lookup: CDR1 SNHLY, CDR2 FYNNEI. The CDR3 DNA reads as TGTGCCAGCAGAGACAGGGAAGATGGCTACACCTTC. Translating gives CASRDREDGYTF.

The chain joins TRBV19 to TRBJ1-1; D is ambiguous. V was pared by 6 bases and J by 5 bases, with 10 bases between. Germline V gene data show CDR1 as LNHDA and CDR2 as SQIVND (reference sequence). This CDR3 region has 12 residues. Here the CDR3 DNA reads TGTGCCAGTAGGAACAGCAAAACTGAAGCTTTCTTT. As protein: CASRNSKTEAFF.

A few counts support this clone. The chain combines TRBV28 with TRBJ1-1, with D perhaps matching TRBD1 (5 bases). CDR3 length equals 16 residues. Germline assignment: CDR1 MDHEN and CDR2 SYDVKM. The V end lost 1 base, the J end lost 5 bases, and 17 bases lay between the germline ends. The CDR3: CASSLFDRAGSTEAFF. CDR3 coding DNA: TGTGCCAGCAGTTTATTTGATCGGGCAGGGTCTACTGAAGCTTTCTTT. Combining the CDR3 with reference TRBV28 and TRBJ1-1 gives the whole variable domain DVKVTQSSRYLVKRTGEKVFLECVQDMDHENMFWYRQDPGLGLRLIYFSYDVKMKEKGDIPEGYSVSREKKERFSLILESASTNQTSMYLCASSLFDRAGSTEAFFGQGTRLTVV.

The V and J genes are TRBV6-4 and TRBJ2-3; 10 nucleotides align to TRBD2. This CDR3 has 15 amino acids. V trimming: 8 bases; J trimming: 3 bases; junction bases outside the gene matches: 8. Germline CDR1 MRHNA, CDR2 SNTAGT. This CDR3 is CASGRAGGGTDTQYF. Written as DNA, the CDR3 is TGTGCCAGCGGTCGAGCGGGAGGGGGTACAGATACGCAGTATTTT.

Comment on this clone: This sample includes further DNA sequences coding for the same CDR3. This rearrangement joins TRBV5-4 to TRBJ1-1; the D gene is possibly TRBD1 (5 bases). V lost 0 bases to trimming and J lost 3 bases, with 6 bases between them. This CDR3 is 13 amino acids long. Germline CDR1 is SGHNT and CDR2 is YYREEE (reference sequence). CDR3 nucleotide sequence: TGTGCCAGCAGCTTGGCAGGGTACACTGAAGCTTTCTTT. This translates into CASSLAGYTEAFF.

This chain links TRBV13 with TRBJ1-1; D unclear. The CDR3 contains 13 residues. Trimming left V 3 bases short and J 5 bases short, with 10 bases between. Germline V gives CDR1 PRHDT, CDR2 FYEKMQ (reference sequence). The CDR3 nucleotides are TGTGCCAGCAGCTTGGACTTGGGAACTGAAGCTTTCTTT. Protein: CASSLDLGTEAFF. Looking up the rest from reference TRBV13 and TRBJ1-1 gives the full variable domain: AAGVIQSPRHLIKEKRETATLKCYPIPRHDTVYWYQQGPGQDPQFLISFYEKMQSDKGSIPDRFSAQQFSDYHSELNMSSLELGDSALYFCASSLDLGTEAFFGQGTRLTVV.

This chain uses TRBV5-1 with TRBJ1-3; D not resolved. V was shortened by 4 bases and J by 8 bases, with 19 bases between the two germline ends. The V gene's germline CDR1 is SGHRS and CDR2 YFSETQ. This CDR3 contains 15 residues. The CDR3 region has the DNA TGCGCCAGCAGCCCAGAGCGCCAGCTCCGGGACACCATATATTTT. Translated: CASSPERQLRDTIYF.

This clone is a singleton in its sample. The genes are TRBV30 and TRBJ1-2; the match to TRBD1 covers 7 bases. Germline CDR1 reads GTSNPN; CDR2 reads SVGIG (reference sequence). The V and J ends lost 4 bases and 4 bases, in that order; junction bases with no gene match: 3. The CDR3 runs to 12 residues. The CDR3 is CAWKWTGYGYTF. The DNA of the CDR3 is TGTGCCTGGAAGTGGACAGGCTATGGCTACACCTTC.

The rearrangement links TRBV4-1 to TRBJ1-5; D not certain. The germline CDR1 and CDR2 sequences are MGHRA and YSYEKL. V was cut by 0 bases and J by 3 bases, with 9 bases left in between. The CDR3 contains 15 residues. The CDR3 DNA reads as TGCGCCAGCAGCCAAGAGGGCGGGTTCAATCAGCCCCAGCATTTT. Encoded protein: CASSQEGGFNQPQHF.

This CDR3 is CASSPRTGYGYTF. The DNA for the CDR3 is TGTGCCAGCAGTCCCCGGACAGGCTATGGCTACACCTTC. The chain employs TRBV12-3 or TRBV12-4 and TRBJ1-2; 7 bases are shared with TRBD1. Unmatched junction bases numbered 4, after V lost 5 bases and J lost 4 bases. The CDR3 contains 13 residues.

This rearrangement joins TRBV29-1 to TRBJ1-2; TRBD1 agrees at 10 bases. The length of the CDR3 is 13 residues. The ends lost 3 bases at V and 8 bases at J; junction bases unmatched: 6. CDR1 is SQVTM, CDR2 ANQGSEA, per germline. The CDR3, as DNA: TGCAGCGTTGAGACAGGGGGCGCGGAGGGCTACACCTTC. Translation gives CSVETGGAEGYTF. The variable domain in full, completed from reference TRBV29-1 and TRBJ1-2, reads SAVISQKPSRDICQRGTSLTIQCQVDSQVTMMFWYRQQPGQSLTLIATANQGSEATYESGFVIDKFPISRPNLTFSTLTVSNMSPEDSSIYLCSVETGGAEGYTFGSGTRLTVV.

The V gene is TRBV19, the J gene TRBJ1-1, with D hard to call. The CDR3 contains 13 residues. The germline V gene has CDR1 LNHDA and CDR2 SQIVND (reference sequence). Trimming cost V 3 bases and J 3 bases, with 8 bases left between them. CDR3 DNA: TGTGCCAGTAGTATTGGCCCCGACACTGAAGCTTTCTTT. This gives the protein CASSIGPDTEAFF.

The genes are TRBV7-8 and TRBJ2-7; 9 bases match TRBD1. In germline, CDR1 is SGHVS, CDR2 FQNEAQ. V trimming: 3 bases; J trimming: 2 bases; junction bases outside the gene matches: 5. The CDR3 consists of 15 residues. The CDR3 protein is CASSLFDRGTYEQYF. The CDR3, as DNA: TGTGCCAGCAGCTTGTTCGACAGGGGGACCTACGAGCAGTACTTC.

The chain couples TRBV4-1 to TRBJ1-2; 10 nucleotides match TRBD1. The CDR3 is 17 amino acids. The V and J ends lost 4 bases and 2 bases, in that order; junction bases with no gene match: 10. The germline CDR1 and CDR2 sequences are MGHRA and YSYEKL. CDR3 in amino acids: CASSPLGGQGTNYGYTF. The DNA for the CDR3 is TGCGCCAGCAGCCCCCTAGGGGGACAGGGGACGAACTATGGCTACACCTTC.

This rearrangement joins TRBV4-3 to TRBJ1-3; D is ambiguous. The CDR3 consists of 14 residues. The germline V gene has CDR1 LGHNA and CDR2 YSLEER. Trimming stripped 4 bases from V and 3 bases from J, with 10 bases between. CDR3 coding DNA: TGCGCCAGCAGCCCCGGACTGTATGGAAACACCATATATTTT. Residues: CASSPGLYGNTIYF.

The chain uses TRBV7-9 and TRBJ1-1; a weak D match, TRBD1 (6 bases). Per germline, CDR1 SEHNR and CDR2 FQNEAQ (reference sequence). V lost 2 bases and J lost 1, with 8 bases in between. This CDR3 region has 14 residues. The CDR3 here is CASSLQGRNTEAFF. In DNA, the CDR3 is TGTGCCAGCAGCTTACAGGGGCGGAACACTGAAGCTTTCTTT.

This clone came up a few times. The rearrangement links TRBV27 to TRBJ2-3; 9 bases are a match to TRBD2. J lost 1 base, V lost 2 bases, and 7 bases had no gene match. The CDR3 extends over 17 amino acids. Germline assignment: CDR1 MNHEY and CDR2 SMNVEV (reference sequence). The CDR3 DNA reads TGTGCCAGCAGTTTAATGGGGCGGACTAGCGGCACAGATACGCAGTATTTT. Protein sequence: CASSLMGRTSGTDTQYF.

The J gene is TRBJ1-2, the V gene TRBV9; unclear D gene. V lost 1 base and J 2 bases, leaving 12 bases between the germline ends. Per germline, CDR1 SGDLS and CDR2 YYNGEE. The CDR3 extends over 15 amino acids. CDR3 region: CASSVYGTRNYGYTF. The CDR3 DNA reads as TGTGCCAGCAGCGTATACGGAACGAGGAACTATGGCTACACCTTC.

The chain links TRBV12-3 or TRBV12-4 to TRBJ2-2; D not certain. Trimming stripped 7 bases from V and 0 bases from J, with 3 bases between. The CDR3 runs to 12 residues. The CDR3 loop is CASTTNTGELFF. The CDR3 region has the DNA TGTGCCAGCACCACGAACACCGGGGAGCTGTTTTTT.

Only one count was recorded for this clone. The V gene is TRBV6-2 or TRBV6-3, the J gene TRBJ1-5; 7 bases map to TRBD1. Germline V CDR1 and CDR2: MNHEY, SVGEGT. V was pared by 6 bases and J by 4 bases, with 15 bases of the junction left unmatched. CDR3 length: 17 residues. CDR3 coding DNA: TGTGCCAGCAGCCACTTACTCCTGGGACAGCGGAATCAGCCCCAGCATTTT. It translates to CASSHLLLGQRNQPQHF.

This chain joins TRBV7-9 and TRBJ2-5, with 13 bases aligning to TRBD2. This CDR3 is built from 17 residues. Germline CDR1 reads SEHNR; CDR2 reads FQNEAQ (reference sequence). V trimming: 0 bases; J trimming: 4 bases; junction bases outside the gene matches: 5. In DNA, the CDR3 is TGTGCCAGCAGCTTAGCGCGGAGACTAGCGGGAGGAGAGACCCAGTACTTC. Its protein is CASSLARRLAGGETQYF.

The CDR3: CASSAGHRTDTQYF. The CDR3, as DNA: TGTGCCAGCAGTGCGGGACACCGCACAGATACGCAGTATTTT. The chain recombines TRBV6-4 with TRBJ2-3; possible D gene TRBD1, 6 bases. V lost 4 bases to trimming and J lost 1 base, with 9 bases between them. Per the germline V gene, CDR1 is MRHNA and CDR2 is SNTAGT. The length of the CDR3 is 14 residues.